A single sample is the source of the 10 T cell receptor beta chains below, sequenced in a study of Graves' ophthalmopathy and Graves' hyperthyroidism. Scientists amplified the TCR beta CDR3 regions from RNA transcripts. HTBI primers served in a first-round RT-PCR, which a second-round multiplex PCR followed. Via MiXCR, TCRdb re-called the multiplex PCR reads, giving one row per CDR3 protein. In the table there are 1 million to 1.3 million distinct CDR3 sequences, 35% to 45% of which are singletons. The sequencing sample was made of peripheral blood or thyroid tissue (not recorded which). These receptors all stem from an adult man with Graves' hyperthyroidism.

This clonotype was detected ten times or more. The chain couples TRBV9 to TRBJ2-7, with 10 nucleotides matching TRBD2. Looked up from germline, CDR1 is SGDLS and CDR2 is YYNGEE. V lost 0 bases to trimming and J lost 2 bases; unmatched junction nucleotides: 2. The CDR3 is 15 amino acids. CDR3: CASSVGTSGPYEQYF. CDR3 coding DNA: TGTGCCAGCAGCGTAGGGACTAGCGGACCCTACGAGCAGTACTTC.

CDR3 DNA sequence: TGCAGCGTTGACGGGACAGGGGGAGAGACCCAGTACTTC. This sequence encodes CSVDGTGGETQYF. This sequence joins TRBV29-1 and TRBJ2-5; 11 positions match TRBD1. CDR1 and CDR2 (germline): SQVTM, ANQGSEA. J was trimmed by 4 bases and V by 3 bases; bases with no gene match: 1. The CDR3 has 13 residues.

This clonotype was found many times. The rearrangement links TRBV4-3 to TRBJ1-1; 8 nucleotides align to TRBD1. J lost 5 bases, V lost 6 bases, and 2 bases had no gene match. CDR1 is LGHNA and CDR2 is YSLEER in the germline V gene. CDR3 length: 12 residues. This CDR3 is CASRRTGTEAFF. CDR3 nucleotide sequence: TGCGCCAGCAGGCGGACAGGGACTGAAGCTTTCTTT.

The chain employs TRBV29-1 and TRBJ2-6, with D perhaps matching TRBD2 (5 bases). The CDR3 is made up of 14 amino acids. Trimming removed 7 bases from V and 2 bases from J, with 12 bases in between. Looked up from germline, CDR1 is SQVTM and CDR2 is ANQGSEA. CDR3 sequence: CSGLRAAGANVLTF. The CDR3 bases are TGCAGCGGATTGAGGGCTGCTGGGGCCAACGTCCTGACTTTC.

V and J are TRBV7-3 and TRBJ1-2; 7 nucleotides match TRBD1. Germline assignment: CDR1 SGHTA and CDR2 FQGTGA. The junction had 11 bases not matched to a gene; V was cut back by 5 bases and J by 5 bases. The CDR3 consists of 15 residues. In DNA, the CDR3 is TGTGCCAGCAGCCCTGGAGAGGAACAGGGGTATGGCTACACCTTC. It specifies CASSPGEEQGYGYTF.

V gene TRBV5-5 combines with J gene TRBJ1-2, with D perhaps TRBD1 (5 bases). The CDR3 runs 14 residues. V was clipped by 0 bases and J by 4 bases, with 10 bases between them. Germline V gives CDR1 SGHKS, CDR2 YYEKEE (reference sequence). The CDR3 sequence is CASSLAGIGYGYTF. CDR3 nucleotide sequence: TGTGCCAGCAGCTTGGCAGGGATCGGCTATGGCTACACCTTC. The full variable domain, with the rest looked up from reference TRBV5-5 and TRBJ1-2, is DAGVTQSPTHLIKTRGQQVTLRCSPISGHKSVSWYQQVLGQGPQFIFQYYEKEERGRGNFPDRFSARQFPNYSSELNVNALLLGDSALYLCASSLAGIGYGYTFGSGTRLTVV.

The rearrangement uses TRBV24-1 and TRBJ2-1; no clear D gene. The CDR3 runs 13 residues. Between the trimmed V and J ends, which lost 3 bases and 11 bases, there was a span of 13 bases. The germline gives CDR1 KGHDR, CDR2 SFDVKD. The CDR3 protein is CATSDPDLKKQFF. CDR3 nucleotides: TGTGCCACCAGTGATCCCGACTTGAAAAAGCAGTTCTTC.

This chain uses TRBV4-1 with TRBJ2-7; possibly TRBD1 for D (6 bases). From germline, CDR1 is MGHRA and CDR2 YSYEKL. The CDR3 spans 13 residues. V was clipped by 2 bases and J by 7 bases, with 12 bases between them. The chain's CDR3 is CASSQTGLSEQYF. CDR3 in DNA: TGCGCCAGCAGCCAAACAGGGCTTTCGGAGCAGTACTTC.

J is TRBJ2-7 and V is TRBV12-3 or TRBV12-4, with 7 bases aligning to TRBD1. V lost 5 bases and J lost 3; bases outside the gene matches: 13. The CDR3 has 16 residues. The CDR3 coding sequence is TGTGCCAGCAGTAAAGGGGGCCCTACGCAATTCTACGAGCAGTACTTC. Its protein product is CASSKGGPTQFYEQYF.

This clonotype showed up many times. The V gene is TRBV9, the J gene TRBJ2-2; D tentatively fits TRBD1 or TRBD2 (5 bases each). Trimming stripped 4 bases from V and 0 bases from J, with 13 bases between. CDR1 and CDR2 from the germline V gene are SGDLS and YYNGEE. This CDR3 comprises 16 residues. The CDR3 region is CASSPRGPSNTGELFF. CDR3 nucleotide sequence: TGTGCCAGCAGCCCTCGGGGACCCTCGAACACCGGGGAGCTGTTTTTT.